Following are 5 T cell receptor beta chains from one sample sequenced in a study of T cell responses to AZD1222 COVID-19 vaccine. Produced via immunoSEQ multiplex PCR; TCRdb's table is partial and in-frame only. The sample has some 200,000 clones, just over 90% seen once; the top ten hold under 4%. The sample consisted of peripheral blood, taken 28 days after the second AZD1222 dose. Receptors were obtained from an adult who received the AZD1222 COVID-19 vaccine.

This sequence joins TRBV6-5 and TRBJ2-2; unclear D gene. Germline V lookup: CDR1 MNHEY, CDR2 SVGAGI. Trimming removed 11 bases from V and 4 bases from J, with 17 bases in between. The CDR3 spans 14 residues. This chain's CDR3 is CAGQLHPITGELFF. CDR3 DNA: TGTGCCGGCCAATTACATCCGATCACCGGGGAGCTGTTTTTT.

CDR3 protein: CASSLDHAGESNQPQHF. The CDR3 DNA reads TGTGCCAGCAGCTTAGATCACGCAGGGGAAAGCAATCAGCCCCAGCATTTT. J is TRBJ1-5 and V is TRBV11-3, with TRBD1 as a possible D gene (6 bases). Germline V gene data show CDR1 as SGHNT and CDR2 as YENEEA. CDR3 size: 17 residues. V was pared by 0 bases and J by 1 base, with 13 bases between.

The chain employs TRBV5-1 and TRBJ2-7; D is unclear. CDR1 and CDR2 from the germline V gene are SGHRS and YFSETQ. V gave up 0 bases and J gave up 3 bases, with 7 bases separating them. The CDR3 consists of 13 residues. CDR3 DNA: TGCGCCAGCAGCTTGGAGAGAGACTACGAGCAGTACTTC. Translation: CASSLERDYEQYF. The whole variable domain, remainder taken from reference TRBV5-1 and TRBJ2-7, is KAGVTQTPRYLIKTRGQQVTLSCSPISGHRSVSWYQQTPGQGLQFLFEYFSETQRNKGNFPGRFSGRQFSNSRSEMNVSTLELGDSALYLCASSLERDYEQYFGPGTRLTVT.

The gene calls are TRBV2 and TRBJ1-2; TRBD1 might be the D (5 bases). This CDR3 comprises 15 residues. Germline values: CDR1 SNHLY, CDR2 FYNNEI. V was pared by 1 base and J by 0 bases, with 9 bases between. The CDR3: CASSEERGANYGYTF. The CDR3 DNA is TGTGCCAGCAGTGAAGAGCGGGGGGCTAACTATGGCTACACCTTC.

The J gene is TRBJ2-7, the V gene TRBV7-9, with D hard to call. Germline assignment: CDR1 SEHNR and CDR2 FQNEAQ (reference sequence). This CDR3 contains 14 residues. Trimming shortened V by 2 bases and J by 3 bases, and 11 bases separated the two germline ends. The CDR3 DNA reads as TGTGCCAGCAGCTTAAGAGAGGCCAGCTACGAGCAGTACTTC. Encoded protein: CASSLREASYEQYF.